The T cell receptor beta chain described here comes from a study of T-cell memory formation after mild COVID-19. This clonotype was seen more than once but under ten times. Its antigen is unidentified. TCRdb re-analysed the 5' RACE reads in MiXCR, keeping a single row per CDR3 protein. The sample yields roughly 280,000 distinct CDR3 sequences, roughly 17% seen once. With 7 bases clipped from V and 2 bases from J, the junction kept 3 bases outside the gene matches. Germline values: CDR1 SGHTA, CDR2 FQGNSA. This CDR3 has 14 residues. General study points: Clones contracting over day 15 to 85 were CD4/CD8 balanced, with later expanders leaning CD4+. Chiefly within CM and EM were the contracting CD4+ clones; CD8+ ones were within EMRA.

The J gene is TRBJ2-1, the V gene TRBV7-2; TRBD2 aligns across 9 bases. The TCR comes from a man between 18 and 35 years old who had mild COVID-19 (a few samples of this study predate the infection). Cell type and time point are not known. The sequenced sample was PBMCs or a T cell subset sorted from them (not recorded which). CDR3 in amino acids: CASKLAGTYNEQFF. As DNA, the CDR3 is TGTGCCAGCAAACTAGCGGGCACCTACAATGAGCAGTTCTTC.